These 2 T cell receptor beta chains share one sample of origin, sequenced in a study of blood T cell repertoires in COVID-19 (dated by TCRdb to about 2020). Library preparation used the immunoSEQ multiplex PCR assay. TCRdb took this table from immuneACCESS and kept in-frame rearrangements with V and J called. Such tables lack part of the clones; where checked against another copy, unresolved V genes explain under half of the gap, and the rest is unexplained. The sample table lists roughly 400,000 clones, approximately 91% of them with a count of one. Together, the top ten hold 1.4% to 1.5% of the sample. Sequencing was carried out using PBMCs or T cells enriched from blood (not recorded which). The receptors were sampled from a woman aged 18-29 years who had been exposed to COVID-19.

The chain is built from TRBV9 and TRBJ2-2, with 9 bases lining up with TRBD2. There are 15 residues in the CDR3. Germline V CDR1 and CDR2: SGDLS, YYNGEE. V lost 6 bases and J lost 2; bases outside the gene matches: 5. CDR3 bases: TGTGCCAGCACGTCCCTAGCGGGAAACACCGGGGAGCTGTTTTTT. As protein: CASTSLAGNTGELFF.

The rearrangement uses TRBV6-5 and TRBJ1-4, with TRBD1 identical over 7 bases. Trimming at V came to 3 bases and at J to 5 bases, leaving 9 bases not matched to a gene. CDR1 MNHEY and CDR2 SVGAGI come from the germline V gene. The length of the CDR3 is 16 residues. CDR3 nucleotides: TGTGCCAGCAGTTATCAGGGGGGTACTACCAATGAAAAACTGTTTTTT. This translates into CASSYQGGTTNEKLFF.